These 6 T cell receptor beta chains came from one sample sequenced in a study of radiotherapy plus CTLA-4 blockade in lung cancer. Only in-frame clones appear in the TCRdb table, and some are missing; sequencing was by immunoSEQ multiplex PCR. Of approximately 34,000 clones listed, roughly three quarters were seen once; the top ten hold 4%. The input for sequencing was peripheral blood, taken from a patient treated with radiotherapy plus ipilimumab. The receptors derive from a human donor with non-small cell lung cancer who had stable disease on radiotherapy plus ipilimumab.

This clone was counted a single time. V gene TRBV7-2 combines with J gene TRBJ2-1; D possibly corresponds to TRBD2 (7 bases). This CDR3 is 17 amino acids long. The V and J ends lost 5 bases and 6 bases respectively, with 23 bases between them. The V gene's germline CDR1 is SGHTA and CDR2 FQGNSA. CDR3 region: CASSHGGASPRSNEQFF. CDR3 sequence (DNA): TGTGCCAGCAGCCATGGGGGGGCTAGCCCAAGATCCAATGAGCAGTTCTTC.

The chain recombines TRBV5-1 with TRBJ2-7; no firm D call. The CDR3 consists of 15 residues. Trimming left V 2 bases short and J 2 bases short, with 14 bases between. Germline lookup yields CDR1 SGHRS and CDR2 YFSETQ. For the CDR3, the DNA is TGCGCCAGCAGCTTCGGCGGCCTTGGCGCCTACGAGCAGTACTTC. Translated: CASSFGGLGAYEQYF.

The chain combines TRBV5-1 with TRBJ2-7; weak D call: TRBD2 (6 bases). Between the trimmed V and J ends, which lost 5 bases and 8 bases, there was a span of 11 bases. The length of the CDR3 is 11 residues. The germline V gene encodes CDR1 SGHRS and CDR2 YFSETQ. In nucleotides, the CDR3 is TGCGCCAGCAGAACGGGAGCCCAGCAGTACTTC. It encodes CASRTGAQQYF.

This chain uses TRBV20-1 with TRBJ2-5, with no clear D. The CDR3 is made up of 11 amino acids. The germline V gene encodes CDR1 DFQATT and CDR2 SNEGSKA (reference sequence). V was trimmed by 8 bases and J by 4 bases, leaving 11 bases between them. As DNA, the CDR3 is TGCAGTCCCCGGGCCCCAGAGACCCAGTACTTC. Protein product: CSPRAPETQYF.

This chain uses TRBV19 with TRBJ2-1; 9 bases line up with TRBD2. This CDR3 is 15 amino acids long. V shed 7 bases and J 5 bases; nucleotides not matched to a gene: 9. Germline V gene lookup returns CDR1 LNHDA and CDR2 SQIVND (reference sequence). DNA of the CDR3: TGTGCCAGTACCCCTAGCGGGGTAAATCACAATGAGCAGTTCTTC. Translating gives CASTPSGVNHNEQFF.

The chain links TRBV5-1 to TRBJ1-2; tentative D call: TRBD1 (5 bases). CDR1 and CDR2 (germline): SGHRS, YFSETQ. Trimming cost V 4 bases and J 6 bases, with 13 bases left between them. The CDR3 has 13 amino acids. CDR3 in amino acids: CASSQIGVDGYTF. The DNA of the CDR3 is TGCGCCAGCAGCCAAATAGGGGTGGATGGCTACACCTTC.